These T cell receptor beta chains were read from a single sample in a study of Ad26.COV2.S vaccination and SARS-CoV-2 variants. The assay was immunoSEQ multiplex PCR, and TCRdb's table has in-frame clones only and misses some. This table holds fewer than 100,000 clones, less than 85% found once. The starting material was peripheral blood, obtained after recovery from COVID-19. The origin of the receptors is a human donor who had recovered from COVID-19. Both conserved end residues are part of each CDR3. Fields, in order: CDR3 DNA, CDR3 protein, J gene, V gene, clone size, D gene. A D gene is named only where the DNA matches it firmly. Size tells how often a clone was seen (once, few, many) or the class of an expanded clone, and some rows leave it out.

cdr3_nt: TGTGCCAGCAGTGAACAGGGATGGGCTGGAAACACCATATATTTT
cdr3_aa: CASSEQGWAGNTIYF
j_call: TRBJ1-3
v_call: TRBV27
clone_size: NA
d_call: NA

cdr3_nt: TGTGCCAGCAGTTTCTACAATAGAAGAACTCCCTTCCAAGAGACCCAGTACTTC
cdr3_aa: CASSFYNRRTPFQETQYF
j_call: TRBJ2-5
v_call: TRBV27
clone_size: NA
d_call: NA

cdr3_nt: TGTGCCAGCAGTTTACAAGCTTCACTTTATAATTCACCCCTCCACTTT
cdr3_aa: CASSLQASLYNSPLHF
j_call: TRBJ1-6
v_call: TRBV27
clone_size: NA
d_call: NA

cdr3_nt: TGTGCCAGCAGCTTGGGACTTTTTGGGGACAGCACAGATACGCAGTATTTT
cdr3_aa: CASSLGLFGDSTDTQYF
j_call: TRBJ2-3
v_call: TRBV5-6
clone_size: few
d_call: NA

cdr3_nt: TGCGCCAGCAGCCCAGGGGACAGCTACAATGAGCAGTTCTTC
cdr3_aa: CASSPGDSYNEQFF
j_call: TRBJ2-1
v_call: TRBV5-1
clone_size: NA
d_call: TRBD1

cdr3_nt: TGTGCCAGCAGCGCATACAGGGGACCCTACGAGCAGTACTTC
cdr3_aa: CASSAYRGPYEQYF
j_call: TRBJ2-7
v_call: TRBV7-7
clone_size: NA
d_call: TRBD1

cdr3_nt: TGTGCCAGCAGCCAAGAGGGACTAGCGGTGAACACCGGGGAGCTGTTTTTT
cdr3_aa: CASSQEGLAVNTGELFF
j_call: TRBJ2-2
v_call: TRBV4-2
clone_size: NA
d_call: TRBD2

cdr3_nt: TGTGCCAGCAGCCAGAGGCGCGGGGCGAACACTGAAGCTTTCTTT
cdr3_aa: CASSQRRGANTEAFF
j_call: TRBJ1-1
v_call: TRBV3-1/TRBV3-2
clone_size: NA
d_call: NA

cdr3_nt: TGTGCCAGCTTCGACTTTATCCGGGACAGCGGTCCTCACTATGGCTACACCTTC
cdr3_aa: CASFDFIRDSGPHYGYTF
j_call: TRBJ1-2
v_call: TRBV5-4
clone_size: NA
d_call: TRBD1

cdr3_nt: TGTGCCAGCAGTTCACCGGCAGGGGGAGGAAACACCATATATTTT
cdr3_aa: CASSSPAGGGNTIYF
j_call: TRBJ1-3
v_call: TRBV28
clone_size: NA
d_call: TRBD1

cdr3_nt: TGTGCCGGTAAGGACAGGTCCCCCTACGAGCAGTACTTC
cdr3_aa: CAGKDRSPYEQYF
j_call: TRBJ2-7
v_call: TRBV6-5
clone_size: NA
d_call: TRBD1

cdr3_nt: TGTGCCAGTAGTGTGTTATTAGGTAATCCGAATGAGCAGTTCTTC
cdr3_aa: CASSVLLGNPNEQFF
j_call: TRBJ2-1
v_call: TRBV19
clone_size: NA
d_call: NA

cdr3_nt: TGTGCCAGCAGTCAATCGGGACGAGAGACCCAGTACTTC
cdr3_aa: CASSQSGRETQYF
j_call: TRBJ2-5
v_call: TRBV6-2/TRBV6-3
clone_size: once
d_call: NA

cdr3_nt: TGTGCCACCAGTGATTTGGTTGGGGGCAAAGGCCGGGATGAGCAGTTCTTC
cdr3_aa: CATSDLVGGKGRDEQFF
j_call: TRBJ2-1
v_call: TRBV24-1
clone_size: NA
d_call: NA

cdr3_nt: TGTGCCAGCAGCCCCAATGGGGGTCGAGCGGGGACAGATACGCAGTATTTT
cdr3_aa: CASSPNGGRAGTDTQYF
j_call: TRBJ2-3
v_call: TRBV5-4
clone_size: few
d_call: TRBD2

cdr3_nt: TGTGCCAGCAGCTTAATCTGGGGGGGAACTGAAGCTTTCTTT
cdr3_aa: CASSLIWGGTEAFF
j_call: TRBJ1-1
v_call: TRBV7-2
clone_size: NA
d_call: NA

cdr3_nt: TGTGCCAGCTCGGGGGCCCAGGTGAACACTGAAGCTTTCTTT
cdr3_aa: CASSGAQVNTEAFF
j_call: TRBJ1-1
v_call: TRBV18
clone_size: NA
d_call: NA

cdr3_nt: TGTGCCAGCGGGCAGACAGGGCGCACAGATACGCAGTATTTT
cdr3_aa: CASGQTGRTDTQYF
j_call: TRBJ2-3
v_call: TRBV2
clone_size: NA
d_call: TRBD1

cdr3_nt: TGCGCCAGCAGCCAAGAATTAGAGACTGAAGCTTTCTTT
cdr3_aa: CASSQELETEAFF
j_call: TRBJ1-1
v_call: TRBV4-1
clone_size: NA
d_call: NA

cdr3_nt: TGTGCCAGCAGCGGCAAACCTGGACAGGGGAGCACTGAAGCTTTCTTT
cdr3_aa: CASSGKPGQGSTEAFF
j_call: TRBJ1-1
v_call: TRBV9
clone_size: NA
d_call: TRBD1

cdr3_nt: TGTGCCAGCAGCGGTAACACCTACGAGCAGTACTTC
cdr3_aa: CASSGNTYEQYF
j_call: TRBJ2-7
v_call: TRBV2
clone_size: once
d_call: NA

cdr3_nt: TGTGCCAGCAGCCCGAGCGGGAGAGGGTACGAGCAGTACTTC
cdr3_aa: CASSPSGRGYEQYF
j_call: TRBJ2-7
v_call: TRBV3-1/TRBV3-2
clone_size: NA
d_call: TRBD2

cdr3_nt: TGTGCCAAACCTCCCCGGCCCCAGCATTTT
cdr3_aa: CAKPPRPQHF
j_call: TRBJ1-5
v_call: TRBV6-5
clone_size: NA
d_call: NA

cdr3_nt: TGTGCCAGCAGTTCCGACAGCTCTGGGGCCAACGTCCTGACTTTC
cdr3_aa: CASSSDSSGANVLTF
j_call: TRBJ2-6
v_call: TRBV6-2/TRBV6-3
clone_size: NA
d_call: NA

cdr3_nt: TGTGCCAGCAGCTCAGGGGGGTCCGGGCTAGGGGAGACCCAGTACTTC
cdr3_aa: CASSSGGSGLGETQYF
j_call: TRBJ2-5
v_call: TRBV11-2
clone_size: NA
d_call: NA

cdr3_nt: TGCGCCAGCAGCTTGAATAAAGTAGGAGCGAGTTCACCCCTCCACTTT
cdr3_aa: CASSLNKVGASSPLHF
j_call: TRBJ1-6
v_call: TRBV5-1
clone_size: once
d_call: NA

cdr3_nt: TGTGCCAGTAGGAGACAGGGGGCCAACTATGGCTACACCTTC
cdr3_aa: CASRRQGANYGYTF
j_call: TRBJ1-2
v_call: TRBV19
clone_size: once
d_call: TRBD1

cdr3_nt: TGTGCCAGCAGCAACCCTTTGGGGCAGGGAAGGAATTCACCCCTCCACTTT
cdr3_aa: CASSNPLGQGRNSPLHF
j_call: TRBJ1-6
v_call: TRBV7-9
clone_size: NA
d_call: NA

cdr3_nt: TGCGCCAGCAGTGACCTAACAGGAGGCAACGACGAGCAGTACTTC
cdr3_aa: CASSDLTGGNDEQYF
j_call: TRBJ2-7
v_call: TRBV10-1
clone_size: once
d_call: NA

cdr3_nt: TGTGCCAGCGGGACTAGCGGGAGCAATGAGCAGTTCTTC
cdr3_aa: CASGTSGSNEQFF
j_call: TRBJ2-1
v_call: TRBV27
clone_size: NA
d_call: TRBD2

cdr3_nt: TGTGCCAGCAGTCTCCTCCGGGACACTGAAGCTTTCTTT
cdr3_aa: CASSLLRDTEAFF
j_call: TRBJ1-1
v_call: TRBV12-3/TRBV12-4
clone_size: NA
d_call: NA

cdr3_nt: TGTGCCAGCTCAAAAGGTGGGGGGCACTTGTACCAAGAGACCCAGTACTTC
cdr3_aa: CASSKGGGHLYQETQYF
j_call: TRBJ2-5
v_call: TRBV28
clone_size: once
d_call: NA

cdr3_nt: TGCACCAGCAGCCAAGATGGGGGGACGAACACCGGGGAGCTGTTTTTT
cdr3_aa: CTSSQDGGTNTGELFF
j_call: TRBJ2-2
v_call: TRBV1
clone_size: NA
d_call: NA

cdr3_nt: TGTGCCAGCAGCACATGGCAGGGGGCAACCTACGAGCAGTACTTC
cdr3_aa: CASSTWQGATYEQYF
j_call: TRBJ2-7
v_call: TRBV11-2
clone_size: NA
d_call: TRBD1

cdr3_nt: TGTGCCAGTAGTGAGGGAGGACGGACATCTAACTATGGCTACACCTTC
cdr3_aa: CASSEGGRTSNYGYTF
j_call: TRBJ1-2
v_call: TRBV19
clone_size: NA
d_call: NA

cdr3_nt: TGCGCCAGCAGCTTGGATTCGGGCCAGCAAGAGACCCAGTACTTC
cdr3_aa: CASSLDSGQQETQYF
j_call: TRBJ2-5
v_call: TRBV5-1
clone_size: once
d_call: NA

cdr3_nt: TGTGCCAGCAGCCAAGACGCCTATCGGGCTTTCTTT
cdr3_aa: CASSQDAYRAFF
j_call: TRBJ1-1
v_call: TRBV3-1/TRBV3-2
clone_size: NA
d_call: NA

cdr3_nt: TGTGCCAGCAGCCGATTACCCCCTAGCGGTTCCTACGAGCAGTACTTC
cdr3_aa: CASSRLPPSGSYEQYF
j_call: TRBJ2-7
v_call: TRBV4-2
clone_size: NA
d_call: TRBD2

cdr3_nt: TGTGCCAGCAGTTACCCGGGGGCCTCGGGGGACCCTGGTTCCCTTGGCTACACCTTC
cdr3_aa: CASSYPGASGDPGSLGYTF
j_call: TRBJ1-2
v_call: TRBV28
clone_size: NA
d_call: NA

cdr3_nt: TGTGCCAGTAGTCTTCGGGACGGGAATCAGCCCCAGCATTTT
cdr3_aa: CASSLRDGNQPQHF
j_call: TRBJ1-5
v_call: TRBV19
clone_size: NA
d_call: NA

cdr3_nt: TGTGCCAGCAGCGGTAGGACAGCTGGGAACTATGGCTACACCTTC
cdr3_aa: CASSGRTAGNYGYTF
j_call: TRBJ1-2
v_call: TRBV7-9
clone_size: few
d_call: NA

cdr3_nt: TGCGCCAGCAGCTTGGAAGCAGGCAGGGTCGGCTACACCTTC
cdr3_aa: CASSLEAGRVGYTF
j_call: TRBJ1-2
v_call: TRBV5-1
clone_size: NA
d_call: NA

cdr3_nt: TGTGCCAGCAGCCGCGGTCCGGGGAAGCCCCTCCACTTT
cdr3_aa: CASSRGPGKPLHF
j_call: TRBJ1-6
v_call: TRBV27
clone_size: few
d_call: NA

cdr3_nt: TGTGCCAGCAGTCAGAGGGGGACCCAAGAGACCCAGTACTTC
cdr3_aa: CASSQRGTQETQYF
j_call: TRBJ2-5
v_call: TRBV11-2
clone_size: NA
d_call: NA

cdr3_nt: TGTGCCAGCAGCCCCATTAAATCCTACGAGCAGTACTTC
cdr3_aa: CASSPIKSYEQYF
j_call: TRBJ2-7
v_call: TRBV11-2
clone_size: once
d_call: NA